This T cell receptor beta chain was obtained from a study of T cell responses to AZD1222 COVID-19 vaccine. Findings and limits, study-wide: Reportedly, close to half of spike-specific TCRs are directed against unmutated variant regions.

Turning to this clone: Its specificity is unknown.

Some clones are missing from TCRdb's copy, which holds only in-frame ones; the method was immunoSEQ multiplex PCR. The sample lists 100,000 or so clones; 70% to 90% were seen once. The sample was peripheral blood, taken on day 0 of AZD1222 vaccination. This TCR was sampled from an adult in good health.

CDR3 protein: CASSLLSGTDTQYF. The CDR3 coding sequence is TGTGCCAGCAGCCTCCTTTCCGGCACAGATACGCAGTATTTT. The rearrangement joins TRBV3-1 (or the pseudogene TRBV3-2) to TRBJ2-3, with no clear D. The CDR3 totals 14 residues. The V gene lost 4 bases and the J gene lost 1 base, with 9 bases spanning the gap. Looked up from germline, CDR1 is LGHDT and CDR2 is YNNKEL (reference sequence).